This note documents a single T cell receptor beta chain sequence. Original handling: From reference gene primer amplification, estimates of nucleated cell counts were derived. Sequencing was performed with immunoSEQ multiplex PCR; in TCRdb, only in-frame clones are kept and a portion is missing. Clone size and V and J calls were adopted from that table, with D and trimming inferred from the DNA. The sample has around 63,000 clones, roughly 78% seen once; the top ten hold 32%. These data are taken from a study of blood T cell repertoires in COVID-19. Study details: COVID-19 samples from acute and convalescent phases originated in the United States, Italy and Spain. T cells, B-cell-depleted T cells, or PBMCs supplied cDNA or gDNA.

The CDR3 has 13 residues. V was pared by 5 bases and J by 6 bases, with 12 bases between. This TCR was recovered from a human donor in a cohort sampled during active COVID-19. This rearrangement joins TRBV12-3 or TRBV12-4 to TRBJ2-3; tentatively, D is TRBD1 (5 bases). What was sequenced was peripheral blood. CDR3 coding DNA: TGTGCCAGCAGTCGGGCCGCAGGGGATACGCAGTATTTT. Amino acids: CASSRAAGDTQYF.